The 28 T cell receptor beta chains below all came from one sample that was sequenced in a study of OX40 agonist ivuxolimab in advanced cancers. This table comes from immunoSEQ multiplex PCR, and its TCRdb copy is limited to in-frame clones, with some not included. The sample yields around 92,000 clones, 93% seen once. The material was CD4+ or CD8+ T cells sorted from blood, obtained in a trial of the OX40 agonist ivuxolimab. The receptors here all came from an adult with an advanced solid tumor such as melanoma, head and neck, liver or kidney cancer.

Concerning this clone: Mismatch with germline at one junction end may stem from a read error. The rearrangement uses TRBV6-5 and TRBJ1-5; D gene ambiguous. CDR1 MNHEY and CDR2 SVGAGI come from the germline V gene. This CDR3 contains 10 residues. For the CDR3, the DNA is TGTGCCAGCAGCACTCAGCCCCAGCATTTT. This gives the protein CASSTQPQHF.

In DNA, the CDR3 is TGTGCCAGCAGTGAACAGGTGTACCAGCCCCAGCATTTT. Amino acid sequence: CASSEQVYQPQHF. The chain uses TRBV6-1 and TRBJ1-5; D gene ambiguous. CDR3 length: 13 amino acids. V lost 2 bases to trimming and J lost 7 bases, with 9 bases between them. CDR1 and CDR2 (germline): MNHNS, SASEGT.

V gene TRBV30 combines with J gene TRBJ1-2; D uncertain. This CDR3 is built from 14 residues. CDR1 and CDR2 (germline): GTSNPN, SVGIG (reference sequence). V was clipped by 5 bases and J by 0 bases, with 13 bases between them. As DNA, the CDR3 is TGTGCCTGGTACCGATCCGCTCCTAACTATGGCTACACCTTC. Amino acids: CAWYRSAPNYGYTF.

The chain couples TRBV7-2 to TRBJ2-3; 8 bases map to TRBD2. The length of the CDR3 is 15 residues. J lost 5 bases, V lost 6 bases, and 10 bases had no gene match. The germline gives CDR1 SGHTA, CDR2 FQGNSA. The CDR3 DNA is TGTGCCAGCAGACATAGCGGGGTGGAAGTAGATACGCAGTATTTT. Translated, it gives CASRHSGVEVDTQYF.

The genes are TRBV6-5 and TRBJ1-2; TRBD1 might be the D (5 bases). Germline CDR1 is MNHEY and CDR2 is SVGAGI. V lost 6 bases and J 4 bases, leaving 12 bases between the germline ends. This CDR3 region has 13 residues. CDR3 protein: CASSATGVYGYTF. CDR3 DNA sequence: TGTGCCAGCAGCGCGACGGGGGTCTATGGCTACACCTTC.

This chain links TRBV5-6 with TRBJ1-1, with D possibly being TRBD1 (5 bases). The ends were cut back, 4 bases at V and 6 bases at J, with 16 bases in the middle. The CDR3 is 14 residues long. Germline V gene sequence: CDR1 SGHDT, CDR2 YYEEEE. Written as DNA, the CDR3 is TGTGCCAGCAGCCTGCGGGGCAGGGAATCTGAAGCTTTCTTT. It specifies CASSLRGRESEAFF.

This chain uses TRBV4-2 with TRBJ1-2, with 9 bases aligning to TRBD1. Germline CDR1 LGHNA, CDR2 YNFKEQ. The CDR3 extends over 15 amino acids. The junction had 8 bases not matched to a gene; V was cut back by 4 bases and J by 5 bases. The CDR3 DNA reads as TGTGCCAGCAGCCCTTCACAGGGGGCGGCTTATGGCTACACCTTC. Protein sequence: CASSPSQGAAYGYTF.

This clone turned up a few times. The chain carries TRBV5-4 and TRBJ2-2; 9 nucleotides agree with TRBD1. The CDR3 sequence is 17 residues long. Germline CDR1 and CDR2: SGHNT and YYREEE (reference sequence). V was clipped by 3 bases and J by 4 bases; unmatched bases: 10. The CDR3 DNA sequence: TGTGCCAGCAGCTGGGGACAGGGCGGCGGCATCACCGGGGAGCTGTTTTTT. Amino acids: CASSWGQGGGITGELFF. Full variable domain (outside the CDR3, taken from reference TRBV5-4 and TRBJ2-2): ETGVTQSPTHLIKTRGQQVTLRCSSQSGHNTVSWYQQALGQGPQFIFQYYREEENGRGNFPPRFSGLQFPNYSSELNVNALELDDSALYLCASSWGQGGGITGELFFGEGSRLTVL.

This chain links TRBV10-3 with TRBJ2-1; 11 bases agree with TRBD2. This CDR3 has 16 amino acids. V lost 2 bases, J lost 2 bases, and 2 bases stayed unmatched. Per germline, CDR1 ENHRY and CDR2 SYGVKD. CDR3: CAISETSGGPYNEQFF. The CDR3 DNA reads as TGTGCCATCAGTGAGACTAGCGGGGGTCCCTACAATGAGCAGTTCTTC.

The genes are TRBV4-3 and TRBJ2-3, with D perhaps TRBD2 (5 bases). CDR3 size: 13 residues. The V and J ends lost 5 bases and 9 bases respectively, with 15 bases between them. CDR1 is LGHNA and CDR2 is YSLEER in the germline V gene. In DNA form, the CDR3 reads TGCGCCAGCAGCAACCTTGGGGAGAACACGCAGTATTTT. Its protein is CASSNLGENTQYF.

Of note for this clone: Within the sample, other DNA sequences also encode this same CDR3. V usage is TRBV6-4 and J usage is TRBJ2-1, with TRBD2 identical over 9 bases. In germline, CDR1 is MRHNA, CDR2 SNTAGT. J lost 4 bases, V lost 3 bases, and 1 base had no gene match. The CDR3 has 14 amino acids. The CDR3 coding sequence is TGTGCCAGCAGTGAGCTAGCGGGGTACAATGAGCAGTTCTTC. Amino acids: CASSELAGYNEQFF.

The J gene is TRBJ2-3, the V gene TRBV19; D unclear. This CDR3 has 14 residues. Trimming removed 6 bases from V and 7 bases from J, with 17 bases in between. Germline V CDR1 and CDR2: LNHDA, SQIVND (reference sequence). Written as DNA, the CDR3 is TGTGCCAGTAGGGCGGAATTGTCTCCCTATACGCAGTATTTT. Protein sequence: CASRAELSPYTQYF.

This chain joins TRBV6-5 and TRBJ1-5; D remains ambiguous. The V gene's germline CDR1 is MNHEY and CDR2 SVGAGI. The CDR3 runs 13 residues. V lost 5 bases to trimming and J lost 4 bases, with 9 bases between them. The CDR3 region is CASSLEINQPQHF. The DNA for the CDR3 is TGTGCCAGCAGTCTAGAAATAAATCAGCCCCAGCATTTT.

This chain connects TRBV2 to TRBJ1-5; D is unresolved. V gave up 3 bases and J gave up 0 bases, with 9 bases separating them. The CDR3 extends over 15 amino acids. Germline V gene lookup returns CDR1 SNHLY and CDR2 FYNNEI. The chain's CDR3 is CASSDSRHSNQPQHF. The CDR3 DNA reads TGTGCCAGCAGTGATAGTCGCCATAGCAATCAGCCCCAGCATTTT.

The chain links TRBV7-3 to TRBJ1-1, with a possible D match to TRBD1 (5 bases). The CDR3 totals 15 residues. Looked up from germline, CDR1 is SGHTA and CDR2 is FQGTGA. The V end lost 5 bases, the J end lost 11 bases, and 24 bases lay between the germline ends. As DNA, the CDR3 is TGTGCCAGCAGCAGAGAGGGACGGACCACCCTGGGGGCTTTCTTT. This translates into CASSREGRTTLGAFF.

The J gene is TRBJ1-2, the V gene TRBV29-1, with D perhaps TRBD1 (6 bases). With 5 bases removed from V and 8 bases from J, the gap between germline ends came to 15 bases. This CDR3 is built from 12 residues. Germline assignment: CDR1 SQVTM and CDR2 ANQGSEA. The CDR3 nucleotides are TGCAGCGTTTATTTACAGGGCTGGGGCTACACCTTC. This encodes CSVYLQGWGYTF.

The chain employs TRBV4-2 and TRBJ1-2; 9 nucleotides align to TRBD1. The CDR3 is 14 amino acids. CDR1 is LGHNA and CDR2 is YNFKEQ in the germline V gene. Germline trimming cut 4 bases from V and 3 bases from J; bases unmatched to any gene: 3. The CDR3 bases are TGTGCCAGCAGCCTCCGGGACAGGGACTATGGCTACACCTTC. Translating gives CASSLRDRDYGYTF.

V gene TRBV5-4 combines with J gene TRBJ1-2; TRBD1 aligns across 9 bases. This CDR3 is 15 amino acids long. The germline gives CDR1 SGHNT, CDR2 YYREEE (reference sequence). V lost 4 bases, J lost 8 bases, and 12 bases stayed unmatched. CDR3 residues: CASSVRDREGLGYTF. In DNA form, the CDR3 reads TGTGCCAGCAGCGTCCGGGACAGGGAAGGGCTCGGCTACACCTTC.

Points on this clone: The same CDR3 arises from other DNA sequences in this sample as well. The rearrangement joins TRBV30 to TRBJ1-3; tentative D call: TRBD1 (5 bases). The ends were cut back, 2 bases at V and 0 bases at J, with 8 bases in the middle. From germline, CDR1 is GTSNPN and CDR2 SVGIG (reference sequence). The CDR3 is made up of 14 amino acids. CDR3 nucleotide sequence: TGTGCCTGGAGTACAGGAAGCTCTGGAAACACCATATATTTT. It translates to CAWSTGSSGNTIYF.

V usage is TRBV5-4 and J usage is TRBJ1-5, with no clear D. Trimming took 3 bases from V and 0 from J, leaving 10 bases between them. The CDR3 contains 15 residues. Germline V CDR1 and CDR2: SGHNT, YYREEE (reference sequence). This CDR3 is CASSSPPHSNQPQHF. CDR3 nucleotide sequence: TGTGCCAGCAGCTCCCCCCCCCATAGCAATCAGCCCCAGCATTTT.

This chain links TRBV19 with TRBJ2-6; TRBD1 might be the D (5 bases). This CDR3 has 18 residues. From germline, CDR1 is LNHDA and CDR2 SQIVND (reference sequence). V lost 8 bases and J lost 0, with 20 bases in between. The CDR3 DNA is TGTGCCAGTCGATTTGATGACAGTAGGATCTCTGGGGCCAACGTCCTGACTTTC. Protein product: CASRFDDSRISGANVLTF. Full variable domain (rest looked up from reference TRBV19 and TRBJ2-6): DGGITQSPKYLFRKEGQNVTLSCEQNLNHDAMYWYRQDPGQGLRLIYYSQIVNDFQKGDIAEGYSVSREKKESFPLTVTSAQKNPTAFYLCASRFDDSRISGANVLTFGAGSRLTVL.

CDR3 in DNA: TGTGCCAGCAGTTTCCCGCCAGGGGAAAGAGGCTATGGCTACACCTTC. This translates into CASSFPPGERGYGYTF. The chain recombines TRBV28 with TRBJ1-2; tentatively, D is TRBD1 (6 bases). CDR3 length equals 16 residues. The V end lost 3 bases, the J end lost 4 bases, and 18 bases lay between the germline ends. CDR1 is MDHEN and CDR2 is SYDVKM in the germline V gene.

This clone has more than one count but fewer than ten. The chain couples TRBV19 to TRBJ2-2; D may correspond to TRBD1 or TRBD2 (5 bases each). V lost 4 bases and J 1 base, leaving 10 bases between the germline ends. Germline-derived CDR1 and CDR2 are LNHDA and SQIVND (reference sequence). This CDR3 spans 15 amino acids. The DNA for the CDR3 is TGTGCCAGTAGTAGACCGGGACGGAACACCGGGGAGCTGTTTTTT. Translation gives CASSRPGRNTGELFF.

The chain links TRBV4-3 to TRBJ2-5; no firm D call. The CDR3 consists of 15 residues. Germline V gives CDR1 LGHNA, CDR2 YSLEER. V was shortened by 1 base and J by 2 bases, with 11 bases between the two germline ends. Here the CDR3 reads CASSQVLGYQETQYF. For the CDR3, the DNA is TGCGCCAGCAGCCAAGTTTTGGGTTATCAAGAGACCCAGTACTTC.

V usage is TRBV7-2 and J usage is TRBJ2-3; weak D call: TRBD2 (6 bases). There are 14 residues in the CDR3. V lost 5 bases and J lost 0, with 9 bases in between. The germline gives CDR1 SGHTA, CDR2 FQGNSA. CDR3 DNA sequence: TGTGCCAGCAGCCGGGGGTGGAGCACAGATACGCAGTATTTT. Translated: CASSRGWSTDTQYF.

The V call is TRBV28, the J call TRBJ2-7, with D tentatively TRBD2 (6 bases). The germline gives CDR1 MDHEN, CDR2 SYDVKM. The ends were cut back, 3 bases at V and 4 bases at J, with 13 bases in the middle. The CDR3 covers 14 residues. The CDR3, as DNA: TGTGCCAGCAGTTTCCACGGGGGTGCGTACGAGCAGTACTTC. Its protein product is CASSFHGGAYEQYF.

This clone has just one count. At one end, the junction sequence differs from germline, possibly due to a read error. The DNA of the CDR3 is TGTGCCACCAGACTAGCGGGGGGGAGCACGGATACGCAGTATTTT. It encodes CATRLAGGSTDTQYF. V usage is TRBV10-3 and J usage is TRBJ2-3, with TRBD2 matching 14 bases. CDR3 length: 15 residues. Germline loops: CDR1 ENHRY, CDR2 SYGVKD.

This chain links TRBV18 with TRBJ1-5, with D perhaps matching TRBD1 (5 bases). The CDR3 covers 15 residues. V was cut by 1 base and J by 6 bases, with 13 bases left in between. The V gene's germline CDR1 is KGHSH and CDR2 LQKENI. CDR3 DNA: TGTGCCAGCTCACCACGGGGGTCTTTTCGTCAGCCCCAGCATTTT. Protein: CASSPRGSFRQPQHF.